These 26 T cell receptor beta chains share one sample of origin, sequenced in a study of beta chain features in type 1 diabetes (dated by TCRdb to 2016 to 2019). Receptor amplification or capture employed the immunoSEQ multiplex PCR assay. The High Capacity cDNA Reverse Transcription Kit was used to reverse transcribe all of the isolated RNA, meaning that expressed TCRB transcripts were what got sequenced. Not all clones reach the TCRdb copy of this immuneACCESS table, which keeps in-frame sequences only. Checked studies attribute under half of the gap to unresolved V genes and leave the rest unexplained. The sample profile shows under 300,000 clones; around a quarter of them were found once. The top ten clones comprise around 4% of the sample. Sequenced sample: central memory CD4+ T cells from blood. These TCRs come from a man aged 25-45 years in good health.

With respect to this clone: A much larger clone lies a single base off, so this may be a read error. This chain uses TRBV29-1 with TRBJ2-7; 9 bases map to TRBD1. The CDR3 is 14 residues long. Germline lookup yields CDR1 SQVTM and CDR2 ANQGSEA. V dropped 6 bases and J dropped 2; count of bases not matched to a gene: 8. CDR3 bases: TGCAGCGTAGGAGGACAGGGGTCGGCCTACGAGCAGTACTTC. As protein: CSVGGQGSAYEQYF.

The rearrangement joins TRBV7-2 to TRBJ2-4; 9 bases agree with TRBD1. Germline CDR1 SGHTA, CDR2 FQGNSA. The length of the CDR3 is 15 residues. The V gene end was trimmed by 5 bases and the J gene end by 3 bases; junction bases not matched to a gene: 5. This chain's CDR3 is CASSTPTGGKNIQYF. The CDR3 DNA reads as TGTGCCAGCAGCACCCCGACAGGGGGCAAAAACATTCAGTACTTC. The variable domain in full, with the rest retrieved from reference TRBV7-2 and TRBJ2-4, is GAGVSQSPSNKVTEKGKDVELRCDPISGHTALYWYRQSLGQGLEFLIYFQGNSAPDKSGLPSDRFSAERTGGSVSTLTIQRTQQEDSAVYLCASSTPTGGKNIQYFGAGTRLSVL.

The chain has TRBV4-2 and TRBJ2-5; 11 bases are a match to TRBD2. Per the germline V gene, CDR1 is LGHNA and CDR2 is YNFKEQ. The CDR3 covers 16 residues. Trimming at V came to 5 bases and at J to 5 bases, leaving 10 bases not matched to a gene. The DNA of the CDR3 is TGTGCCAGCAGCGTAGGGACTAGCGGAAATGGGGAGACCCAGTACTTC. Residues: CASSVGTSGNGETQYF.

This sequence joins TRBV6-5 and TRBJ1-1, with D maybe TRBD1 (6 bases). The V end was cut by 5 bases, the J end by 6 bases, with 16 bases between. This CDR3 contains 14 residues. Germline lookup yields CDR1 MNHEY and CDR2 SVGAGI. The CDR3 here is CASSPEYRTAEAFF. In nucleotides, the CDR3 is TGTGCCAGCAGTCCTGAATACCGGACAGCTGAAGCTTTCTTT.

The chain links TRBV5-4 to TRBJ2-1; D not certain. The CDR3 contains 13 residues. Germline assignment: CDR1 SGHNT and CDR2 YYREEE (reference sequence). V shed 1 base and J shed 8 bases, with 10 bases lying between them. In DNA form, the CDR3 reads TGTGCCAGCAGCTTGTTAGAAGATGATGAGCAGTTCTTC. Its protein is CASSLLEDDEQFF.

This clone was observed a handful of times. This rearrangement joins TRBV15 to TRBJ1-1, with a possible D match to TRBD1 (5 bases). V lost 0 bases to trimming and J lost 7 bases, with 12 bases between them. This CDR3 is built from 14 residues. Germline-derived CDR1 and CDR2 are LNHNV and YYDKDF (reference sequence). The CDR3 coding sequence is TGTGCCACCAGCAGAGATGTAACAGGAGGTGAAGCTTTCTTT. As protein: CATSRDVTGGEAFF.

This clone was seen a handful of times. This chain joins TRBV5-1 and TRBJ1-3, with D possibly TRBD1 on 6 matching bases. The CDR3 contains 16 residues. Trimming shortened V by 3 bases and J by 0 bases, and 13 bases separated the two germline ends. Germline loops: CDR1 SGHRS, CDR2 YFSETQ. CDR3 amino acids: CASSSGGIASGNTIYF. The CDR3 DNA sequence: TGCGCCAGCAGCTCTGGGGGCATCGCCTCTGGAAACACCATATATTTT. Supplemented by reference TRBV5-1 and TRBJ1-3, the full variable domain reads KAGVTQTPRYLIKTRGQQVTLSCSPISGHRSVSWYQQTPGQGLQFLFEYFSETQRNKGNFPGRFSGRQFSNSRSEMNVSTLELGDSALYLCASSSGGIASGNTIYFGEGSWLTVV.

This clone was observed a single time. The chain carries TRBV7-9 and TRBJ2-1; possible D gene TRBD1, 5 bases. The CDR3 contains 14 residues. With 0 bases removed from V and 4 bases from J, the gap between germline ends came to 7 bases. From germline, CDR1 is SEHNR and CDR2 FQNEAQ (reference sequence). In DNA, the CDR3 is TGTGCCAGCAGCTTAGCGGGGCCGTACAATGAGCAGTTCTTC. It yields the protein CASSLAGPYNEQFF.

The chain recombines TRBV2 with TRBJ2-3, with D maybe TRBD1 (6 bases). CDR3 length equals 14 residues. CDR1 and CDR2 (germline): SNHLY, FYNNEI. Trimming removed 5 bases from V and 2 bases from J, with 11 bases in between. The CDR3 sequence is CASSSQGLTDTQYF. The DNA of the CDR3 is TGTGCCAGCAGTTCACAGGGTCTCACAGATACGCAGTATTTT.

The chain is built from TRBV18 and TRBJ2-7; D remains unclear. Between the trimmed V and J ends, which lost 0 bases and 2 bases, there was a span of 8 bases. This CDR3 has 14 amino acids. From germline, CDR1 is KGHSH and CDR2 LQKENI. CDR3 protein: CASSPPYGTYEQYF. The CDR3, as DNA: TGTGCCAGCTCACCACCGTACGGAACCTACGAGCAGTACTTC.

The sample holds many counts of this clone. The DNA of the CDR3 is TGTGCCAGCTCCACCACCACGCAGGGTTACGAGCAGTTCTTC. Translating it yields CASSTTTQGYEQFF. The chain recombines TRBV18 with TRBJ2-1; possible D gene TRBD1, 5 bases. Trimming stripped 6 bases from V and 10 bases from J, with 19 bases between. Germline V lookup: CDR1 KGHSH, CDR2 LQKENI. This CDR3 is 14 amino acids long.

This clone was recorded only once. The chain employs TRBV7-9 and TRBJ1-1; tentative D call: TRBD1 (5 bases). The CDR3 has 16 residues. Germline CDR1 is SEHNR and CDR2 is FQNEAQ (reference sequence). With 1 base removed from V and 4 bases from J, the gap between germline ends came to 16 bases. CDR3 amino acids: CASSLGGAGSVTEAFF. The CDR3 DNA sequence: TGTGCCAGCAGCTTAGGAGGGGCAGGGTCGGTCACTGAAGCTTTCTTT. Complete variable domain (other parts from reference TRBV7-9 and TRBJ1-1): DTGVSQNPRHKITKRGQNVTFRCDPISEHNRLYWYRQTLGQGPEFLTYFQNEAQLEKSRLLSDRFSAERPKGSFSTLEIQRTEQGDSAMYLCASSLGGAGSVTEAFFGQGTRLTVV.

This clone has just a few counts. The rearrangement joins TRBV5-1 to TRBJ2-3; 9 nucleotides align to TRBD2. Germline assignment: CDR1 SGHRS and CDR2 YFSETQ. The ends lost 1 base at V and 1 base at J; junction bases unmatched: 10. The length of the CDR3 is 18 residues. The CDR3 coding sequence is TGCGCCAGCAGCTTGCCTTCTAGCGGGGCCTTACGCACAGATACGCAGTATTTT. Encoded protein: CASSLPSSGALRTDTQYF.

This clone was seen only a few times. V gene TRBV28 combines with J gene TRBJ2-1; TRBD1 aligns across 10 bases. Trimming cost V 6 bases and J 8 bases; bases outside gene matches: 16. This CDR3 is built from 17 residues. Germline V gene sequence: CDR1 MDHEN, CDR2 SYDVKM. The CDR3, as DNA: TGTGCCAGCAGGCCTTTCCGGGACAGGGGTAATAGGGATGAGCAGTTCTTC. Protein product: CASRPFRDRGNRDEQFF.

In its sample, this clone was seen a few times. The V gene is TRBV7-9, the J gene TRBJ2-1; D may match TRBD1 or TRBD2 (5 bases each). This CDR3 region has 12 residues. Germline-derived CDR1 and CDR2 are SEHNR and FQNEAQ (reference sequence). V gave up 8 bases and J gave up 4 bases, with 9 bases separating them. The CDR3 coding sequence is TGTGCCAGCGGGGACCAATACAATGAGCAGTTCTTC. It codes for CASGDQYNEQFF.

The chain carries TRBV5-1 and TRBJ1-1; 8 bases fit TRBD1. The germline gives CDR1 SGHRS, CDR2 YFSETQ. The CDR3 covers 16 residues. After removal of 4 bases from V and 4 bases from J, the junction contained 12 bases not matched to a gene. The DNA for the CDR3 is TGCGCCAGCAGCCGAGACGGGACAGGTTTAGTCACTGAAGCTTTCTTT. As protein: CASSRDGTGLVTEAFF.

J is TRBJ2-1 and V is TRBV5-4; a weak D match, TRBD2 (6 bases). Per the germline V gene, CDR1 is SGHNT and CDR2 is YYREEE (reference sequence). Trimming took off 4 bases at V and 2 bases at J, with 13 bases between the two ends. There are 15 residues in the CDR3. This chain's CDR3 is CASSGRERTYNEQFF. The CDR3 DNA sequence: TGTGCCAGCAGCGGCCGGGAGCGAACCTACAATGAGCAGTTCTTC.

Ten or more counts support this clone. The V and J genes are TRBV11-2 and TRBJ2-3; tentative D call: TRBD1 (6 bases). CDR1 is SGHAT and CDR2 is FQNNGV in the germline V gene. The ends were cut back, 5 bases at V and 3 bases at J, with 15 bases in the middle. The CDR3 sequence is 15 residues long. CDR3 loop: CASSPTRQVTDTQYF. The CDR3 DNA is TGTGCCAGCAGCCCTACCCGACAGGTTACAGATACGCAGTATTTT.

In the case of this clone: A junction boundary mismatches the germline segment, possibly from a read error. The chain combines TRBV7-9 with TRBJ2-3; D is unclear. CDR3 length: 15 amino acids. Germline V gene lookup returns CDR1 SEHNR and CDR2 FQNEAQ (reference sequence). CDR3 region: CASTLAGATTDTQYF. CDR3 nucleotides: TGTGCCAGCACCTTAGCAGGAGCGACGACAGATACGCAGTATTTT.

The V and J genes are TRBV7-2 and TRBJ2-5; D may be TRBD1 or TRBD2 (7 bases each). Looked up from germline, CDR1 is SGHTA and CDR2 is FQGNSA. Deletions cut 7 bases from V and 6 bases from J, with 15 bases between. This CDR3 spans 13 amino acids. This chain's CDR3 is CASTSRGGKTQYF. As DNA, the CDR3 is TGTGCCAGCACCTCCAGGGGGGGAAAGACCCAGTACTTC. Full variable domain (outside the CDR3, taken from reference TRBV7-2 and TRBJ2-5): GAGVSQSPSNKVTEKGKDVELRCDPISGHTALYWYRQSLGQGLEFLIYFQGNSAPDKSGLPSDRFSAERTGGSVSTLTIQRTQQEDSAVYLCASTSRGGKTQYFGPGTRLLVL.

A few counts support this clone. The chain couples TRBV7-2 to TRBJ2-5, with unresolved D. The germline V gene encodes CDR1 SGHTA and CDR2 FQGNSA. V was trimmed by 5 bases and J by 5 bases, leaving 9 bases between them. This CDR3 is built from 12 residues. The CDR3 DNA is TGTGCCAGCAGCCCGACGGACGAGACCCAGTACTTC. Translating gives CASSPTDETQYF.

For the CDR3, the DNA is TGTGCCAGCAGCGTCCAGGTTCGGGAGACCCAGTACTTC. This codes for CASSVQVRETQYF. The chain links TRBV7-2 to TRBJ2-5; no definite D call. V lost 5 bases and J lost 5, with 12 bases in between. Germline-derived CDR1 and CDR2 are SGHTA and FQGNSA. The CDR3 is 13 amino acids.

CDR3 coding DNA: TGCAGCGCTGGGTGGGGAGGCGCAGATACGCAGTATTTT. Protein: CSAGWGGADTQYF. The gene calls are TRBV29-1 and TRBJ2-3; D is possibly TRBD2 (6 bases). Germline values: CDR1 SQVTM, CDR2 ANQGSEA. The V end was cut by 7 bases, the J end by 4 bases, with 15 bases between. The CDR3 covers 13 residues.

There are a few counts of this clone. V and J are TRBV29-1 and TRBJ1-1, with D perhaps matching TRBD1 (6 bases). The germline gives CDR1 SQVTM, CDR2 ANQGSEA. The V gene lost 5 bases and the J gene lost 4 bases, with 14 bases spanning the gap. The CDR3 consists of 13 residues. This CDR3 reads CSVRSRGGTEAFF. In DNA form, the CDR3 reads TGCAGCGTTCGAAGCAGGGGAGGCACTGAAGCTTTCTTT.

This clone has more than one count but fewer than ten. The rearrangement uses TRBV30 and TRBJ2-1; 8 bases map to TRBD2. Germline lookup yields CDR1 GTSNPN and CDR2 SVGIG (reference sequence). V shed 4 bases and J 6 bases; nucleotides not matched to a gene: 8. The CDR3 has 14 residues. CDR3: CAWNRLAKTNEQFF. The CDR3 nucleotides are TGTGCCTGGAATAGACTAGCGAAAACCAATGAGCAGTTCTTC.

CDR3 region: CASRDANYGYTF. The CDR3, as DNA: TGTGCCAGCAGGGACGCCAACTATGGCTACACCTTC. The chain combines TRBV6-1 with TRBJ1-2; the D is unclear. The ends were cut back, 6 bases at V and 2 bases at J, with 7 bases in the middle. Per the germline V gene, CDR1 is MNHNS and CDR2 is SASEGT. CDR3 length: 12 amino acids.